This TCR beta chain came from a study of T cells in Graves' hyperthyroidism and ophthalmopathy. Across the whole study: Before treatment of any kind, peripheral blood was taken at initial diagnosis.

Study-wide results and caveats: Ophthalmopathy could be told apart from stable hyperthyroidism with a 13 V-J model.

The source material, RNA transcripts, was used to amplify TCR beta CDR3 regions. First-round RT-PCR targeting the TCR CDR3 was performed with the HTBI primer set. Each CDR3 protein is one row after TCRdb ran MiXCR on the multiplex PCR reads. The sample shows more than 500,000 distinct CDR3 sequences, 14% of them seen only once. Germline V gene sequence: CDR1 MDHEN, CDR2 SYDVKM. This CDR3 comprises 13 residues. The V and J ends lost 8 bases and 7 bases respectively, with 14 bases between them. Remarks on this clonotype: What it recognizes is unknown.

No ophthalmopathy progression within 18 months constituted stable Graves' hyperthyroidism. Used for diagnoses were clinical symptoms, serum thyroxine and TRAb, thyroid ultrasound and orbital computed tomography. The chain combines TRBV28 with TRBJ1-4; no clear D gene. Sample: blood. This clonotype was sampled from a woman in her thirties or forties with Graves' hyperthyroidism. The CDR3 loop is CASHSGLGEKLFF. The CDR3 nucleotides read TGTGCCAGCCACTCTGGGCTGGGTGAAAAACTGTTTTTT.